The 17 T cell receptor beta chains below come from one sample, sequenced in a study of blood T cell repertoires in COVID-19. Sequencing was performed with immunoSEQ multiplex PCR; in TCRdb, only in-frame clones are kept and a portion is missing. The sample holds over 80,000 clones, 90% to 95% seen once. The sequenced sample consisted of peripheral blood. These TCRs come from a man aged 55 to 70 with acute or convalescent COVID-19.

The DNA of the CDR3 is TGCGCCAGCAGCAGAGCCGGGACAGGGGTAATAGTGGATGGCTACACCTTC. It is translated as CASSRAGTGVIVDGYTF. The chain uses TRBV5-1 and TRBJ1-2, with 10 bases fitting TRBD1. Germline-derived CDR1 and CDR2 are SGHRS and YFSETQ. V lost 4 bases and J lost 6; bases outside the gene matches: 15. This CDR3 is built from 17 residues.

V is TRBV9 and J is TRBJ2-3, with D possibly TRBD2 on 6 matching bases. This CDR3 is built from 15 residues. CDR1 is SGDLS, CDR2 YYNGEE, per germline. Trimming stripped 0 bases from V and 2 bases from J, with 10 bases between. The CDR3 sequence is CASSVVASDTDTQYF. CDR3 coding DNA: TGTGCCAGCAGCGTAGTGGCTAGCGACACAGATACGCAGTATTTT.

The chain joins TRBV27 to TRBJ2-7; 12 nucleotides match TRBD2. The CDR3 totals 15 residues. V trimming: 8 bases; J trimming: 1 base; junction bases outside the gene matches: 6. Germline CDR1 reads MNHEY; CDR2 reads SMNVEV (reference sequence). The DNA for the CDR3 is TGTGCCAGCCATCCCGGGACTAGCGGGTCCTACGAGCAGTACTTC. Protein product: CASHPGTSGSYEQYF.

CDR3 DNA: TGTGCCAGCAGCCAAGGACTCTATTCACCCCTCCACTTT. Its protein is CASSQGLYSPLHF. This chain connects TRBV3-1 (or the pseudogene TRBV3-2) to TRBJ1-6; D unclear. Trimming took 1 base from V and 8 from J, leaving 6 bases between them. CDR1 and CDR2 (germline): LGHDT, YNNKEL (reference sequence). The CDR3 loop spans 13 amino acids.

The chain carries TRBV7-3 and TRBJ2-1; TRBD2 aligns across 7 bases. J gave up 4 bases and V 6 bases, and 9 bases lay outside the gene matches. This CDR3 has 15 amino acids. In germline, CDR1 is SGHTA, CDR2 FQGTGA. The CDR3 nucleotides are TGTGCCAGCAGTCAAGGCGGGAGAGATTACAATGAGCAGTTCTTC. It translates to CASSQGGRDYNEQFF.

This clone was detected only a few times. In DNA form, the CDR3 reads TGTGCCATCAGTGTGGCTAGCGGCACCGGGGAGCTGTTTTTT. Translating it yields CAISVASGTGELFF. The rearrangement uses TRBV10-3 and TRBJ2-2; TRBD2 aligns across 7 bases. CDR1 is ENHRY and CDR2 is SYGVKD in the germline V gene. CDR3 length equals 14 residues. Trimming at V came to 4 bases and at J to 4 bases, leaving 3 bases not matched to a gene.

The chain is built from TRBV21-1 and TRBJ2-6; the D segment call TRBD1 is taken from the table without a DNA check. TRBV21-1 is a pseudogene locus. The CDR3 consists of 19 residues. The CDR3 DNA sequence: TGTGCCAGCAGCAAAGGTCCAGAGACAGGGAGCTCTGGGGCCAACGTCCTGACTTTC. Translation gives CASSKGPETGSSGANVLTF.

The rearrangement links TRBV7-3 to TRBJ2-1; TRBD2 might be the D (5 bases). The V gene lost 2 bases and the J gene lost 4 bases, with 9 bases spanning the gap. The CDR3 extends over 14 amino acids. The germline V gene encodes CDR1 SGHTA and CDR2 FQGTGA. In nucleotides, the CDR3 is TGTGCCAGCAGCTTAGAAGCGGATTACAATGAGCAGTTCTTC. Translation gives CASSLEADYNEQFF.

The V call is TRBV7-9, the J call TRBJ1-2, with 9 bases aligning to TRBD1. Germline V lookup: CDR1 SEHNR, CDR2 FQNEAQ (reference sequence). Losses at the gene ends were 2 bases for V and 8 bases for J; bases not matched to a gene: 9. The CDR3 spans 15 residues. CDR3: CASSLTGTGLRGYTF. The CDR3 nucleotides read TGTGCCAGCAGCTTAACCGGGACAGGGTTGAGAGGCTACACCTTC.

The V gene is TRBV10-2, the J gene TRBJ1-5; D possibly corresponds to TRBD1 (5 bases). Germline loops: CDR1 WSHSY, CDR2 SAAADI. V lost 11 bases and J 0 bases, leaving 14 bases between the germline ends. The CDR3 runs 14 residues. CDR3 bases: TGCGCCTCCCAGGGCAGCTATAGCAATCAGCCCCAGCATTTT. This encodes CASQGSYSNQPQHF.

The chain employs TRBV5-5 and TRBJ1-2; tentatively, D is TRBD1 (6 bases). The length of the CDR3 is 14 residues. V was cut by 1 base and J by 8 bases, with 15 bases left in between. Looked up from germline, CDR1 is SGHKS and CDR2 is YYEKEE (reference sequence). The CDR3 sequence is CASSLTGLGLGYTF. CDR3 DNA: TGTGCCAGCAGCTTGACAGGGCTTGGACTCGGCTACACCTTC.

This clone has just one count. The rearrangement joins TRBV5-5 to TRBJ2-3, with no clear D. Trimming removed 0 bases at V and 4 bases at J, with 12 bases between. This CDR3 spans 15 amino acids. Germline V gives CDR1 SGHKS, CDR2 YYEKEE (reference sequence). CDR3 DNA: TGTGCCAGCAGCTTGGATGTTAGCTTGCCAGATACGCAGTATTTT. It codes for CASSLDVSLPDTQYF.

The chain's CDR3 is CASSKDRGRDYTF. CDR3 DNA: TGTGCCAGCAGCAAAGACAGGGGGCGCGATTACACCTTC. The chain recombines TRBV11-2 with TRBJ1-2; 10 bases line up with TRBD1. Germline V gene sequence: CDR1 SGHAT, CDR2 FQNNGV. Losses at the gene ends were 5 bases for V and 11 bases for J; bases not matched to a gene: 8. This CDR3 has 13 residues. The entire variable domain, with the rest obtained from reference TRBV11-2 and TRBJ1-2, is as follows: EAGVAQSPRYKIIEKRQSVAFWCNPISGHATLYWYQQILGQGPKLLIQFQNNGVVDDSQLPKDRFSAERLKGVDSTLKIQPAKLEDSAVYLCASSKDRGRDYTFGSGTRLTVV.

The chain combines TRBV19 with TRBJ2-2; tentative D call: TRBD2 (5 bases). Per germline, CDR1 LNHDA and CDR2 SQIVND (reference sequence). Trimming took off 4 bases at V and 1 base at J, with 10 bases between the two ends. CDR3 size: 15 residues. The CDR3 sequence is CASSTSLVNTGELFF. The CDR3 DNA is TGTGCCAGTAGTACTAGCCTGGTGAACACCGGGGAGCTGTTTTTT.

The J gene is TRBJ2-7, the V gene TRBV6-2 or TRBV6-3; 7 nucleotides match TRBD2. Germline CDR1 reads MNHEY; CDR2 reads SVGEGT. The CDR3 sequence is 14 residues long. Trimming cost V 5 bases and J 0 bases; bases outside gene matches: 4. The DNA of the CDR3 is TGTGCCAGCAGTCAGGGAGGGACCTCCTACGAGCAGTACTTC. This sequence encodes CASSQGGTSYEQYF.

The chain is built from TRBV5-1 and TRBJ2-1; D may be TRBD2 (5 bases). Germline values: CDR1 SGHRS, CDR2 YFSETQ. Trimming cost V 1 base and J 3 bases, with 11 bases left between them. The CDR3 sequence is 15 residues long. The CDR3 DNA is TGCGCCAGCAGCTTGTTAACGGGAATCTACAATGAGCAGTTCTTC. Amino acids: CASSLLTGIYNEQFF.

This sequence joins TRBV7-8 and TRBJ2-1; 9 bases match TRBD1. V shed 3 bases and J 9 bases; nucleotides not matched to a gene: 6. CDR1 SGHVS and CDR2 FQNEAQ come from the germline V gene. The CDR3 contains 14 residues. The CDR3 is CASSFTGGRIEQFF. The CDR3 DNA reads as TGTGCCAGCAGCTTTACAGGGGGCCGAATTGAGCAGTTCTTC.